The T cell receptor (beta chain) described here comes from a study of T-cell memory formation after mild COVID-19. Study background: The two donors had largely donor-specific TCR clusters. Study-wide results and caveats: Day 15 to 85 contractors were CD4/CD8 balanced; later expanders leaned CD4+.

This clonotype qualifies as medium-sized. The antigen remains undetermined. This CDR3 spans 12 amino acids. CDR1 and CDR2 from the germline V gene are DFQATT and SNEGSKA (reference sequence). The trim removed 6 bases at V and 2 bases at J, leaving 4 bases unmatched. Constant-segment primers and 5'RACE yielded cDNA libraries for TCR alpha and TCR beta, each carrying sample barcodes and UMIs. MiXCR was run by TCRdb on the 5' RACE reads, yielding one entry per CDR3 protein. The data hold under 110,000 distinct CDR3 sequences, with about 17% observed a single time. This sequence originates from an adult woman who had mild COVID-19 (a few samples of this study predate the infection). Cell type and time point are not known. V is TRBV20-1 and J is TRBJ2-7; 7 bases fit TRBD1. Specimen: PBMCs or a T cell subset sorted from them (not recorded which). The CDR3 region has the DNA TGCAGTGCCTATACAGGGGCCTACGAGCAGTACTTC. Protein sequence: CSAYTGAYEQYF.